This is a list of T cell receptor beta chains from one sample in a study of naive and memory T cell subsets. TCRdb analysed the UMI-ligation and nested PCR reads with MiXCR anew, one entry per CDR3 protein. The sample gives under 40,000 distinct CDR3 sequences, roughly 13% of which show up once; roughly a fifth is in the top ten. The sample was effector memory CD4+ T cells from blood. Receptors originate from a human donor in good health. CDR3s include the opening cysteine and the closing phenylalanine or tryptophan. The D gene is left open where the match is weak. Where a row states a size, it is once, few, many or the class of an expanded clone; other rows omit it.

TGTGCCAGCAGCCCTCCAGGGCGGGGTACCTATGGCTACACCTTC	CASSPPGRGTYGYTF	TRBV7-2	TRBJ1-2	many	-
TGTGCCAGCAGCTTACCCCTAAGTACCTCCCATACGCAGTATTTT	CASSLPLSTSHTQYF	TRBV7-2	TRBJ2-3	many	-
TGTGCCAGCAGTTACTGGGGTTCTGGGGCCAACGTCCTGACTTTC	CASSYWGSGANVLTF	TRBV6-5	TRBJ2-6	few	-
TGTGCCTGGCGCCCGACAGGGATGTCGTATGGCTACACCTTC	CAWRPTGMSYGYTF	TRBV30	TRBJ1-2	many	TRBD1
TGTGCCAGCAGCTTCCCTGGGCGCGGACAGGGGACATCGGGCTCTGGGGCCAACGTCCTGACTTTC	CASSFPGRGQGTSGSGANVLTF	TRBV7-9	TRBJ2-6	many	TRBD1
TGTGCCAGCAGCCCGACCAGCACAGATACGCAGTATTTT	CASSPTSTDTQYF	TRBV27	TRBJ2-3	few	-
TGTGCCACCAGCAAATCTAGCGGCTCCTACAATGAGCAGTTCTTC	CATSKSSGSYNEQFF	TRBV15	TRBJ2-1	few	TRBD2
TGTGCCAGCCACACCGGGAGCGAAGGGACAGATACGCAGTATTTT	CASHTGSEGTDTQYF	TRBV6-2/TRBV6-3	TRBJ2-3	few	-
TGTGCCTGGAGTAGAGAAGGGCCCTTCGAGCAGTACTTC	CAWSREGPFEQYF	TRBV30	TRBJ2-7	-	-
TGTGCCAGCAGTGAAGGACAGGGGGCCCAAGAGACCCAGTACTTC	CASSEGQGAQETQYF	TRBV6-1	TRBJ2-5	few	TRBD1
TGTGCCAGCACCTACATGGGGGGGATGAATTCACCCCTCCACTTT	CASTYMGGMNSPLHF	TRBV5-6	TRBJ1-6	-	-
TGTGCCAGCAGCTTACGCGGCCGACGAGATACGCAGTATTTT	CASSLRGRRDTQYF	TRBV7-2	TRBJ2-3	few	-
TGCGCCAGCAGCTTGGTAGACAGCAACACTGAAGCTTTCTTT	CASSLVDSNTEAFF	TRBV5-1	TRBJ1-1	once	-
TGTGCCAGTAGTATGTTGGATGAAAAACTGTTTTTT	CASSMLDEKLFF	TRBV19	TRBJ1-4	many	-
TGTGCCACCAGTGATGTGCTTGACAATGAGCAGTTCTTC	CATSDVLDNEQFF	TRBV24-1	TRBJ2-1	-	-
TGTGCCAGCAGCCGAGTGAACTTCCAGACCGATGGCTACACCTTC	CASSRVNFQTDGYTF	TRBV6-5	TRBJ1-2	-	-
TGCAGTGCTATTCCGGGGGACACTGAAGCTTTCTTT	CSAIPGDTEAFF	TRBV20-1	TRBJ1-1	few	-
TGTGCCAGCGGGGGGACAGGGCTGTATGAGCAGTTCTTC	CASGGTGLYEQFF	TRBV9	TRBJ2-1	few	TRBD1
TGCAGCGTTGAATATACTAGCGGGTACAATGAGCAGTTCTTC	CSVEYTSGYNEQFF	TRBV29-1	TRBJ2-1	-	TRBD2
TGCAGTGCTACCCCCCGGGGAGGAAAAACCGGGGAGCTGTTTTTT	CSATPRGGKTGELFF	TRBV20-1	TRBJ2-2	few	-
TGTGCCAGCAGCCCTCCGTACAGGGTAGCCAAAAACATTCAGTACTTC	CASSPPYRVAKNIQYF	TRBV7-9	TRBJ2-4	many	-
TGTGCCAGCAGGACTAGACTAGCGGGAGACAATGAGCAGTTCTTC	CASRTRLAGDNEQFF	TRBV6-5	TRBJ2-1	few	TRBD2
TGTGCCAGCAGCCCCCCGACCCGGAGCAATCAGCCCCAGCATTTT	CASSPPTRSNQPQHF	TRBV2	TRBJ1-5	few	-
TGCGCCAGCAGTGAGTATGCGATGCAGTTCTTC	CASSEYAMQFF	TRBV10-2	TRBJ2-1	many	-
TGTGCCAGCAGCTTCGACAGGACTAGCGGGTACTACGAGCAGTACTTC	CASSFDRTSGYYEQYF	TRBV11-2	TRBJ2-7	-	TRBD2
TGTGCCTCCAAACGGGACTTACTGCAATTGGAGCAGTACTTC	CASKRDLLQLEQYF	TRBV10-3	TRBJ2-7	many	-
TGTGCCAGCAGCCCGCAAGGGGACAGACAAGAGACCCAGTACTTC	CASSPQGDRQETQYF	TRBV6-5	TRBJ2-5	many	TRBD1
TGTGCCAGCAGTCTAGGGGGACTAGCGAACGAGCAGTACTTC	CASSLGGLANEQYF	TRBV12-3/TRBV12-4	TRBJ2-7	many	TRBD2
TGTGCCAGCTCACCGTACATGGGTTCCTACAATGAGCAGTTCTTC	CASSPYMGSYNEQFF	TRBV18	TRBJ2-1	-	-
TGTGCCAGCAGGCGGGACAGCTCCTACAATGAGCAGTTCTTC	CASRRDSSYNEQFF	TRBV6-2/TRBV6-3	TRBJ2-1	many	-
TGTGCCGGCCGGGCGGATGGGGAGGATACGCAGTATTTT	CAGRADGEDTQYF	TRBV6-2/TRBV6-3	TRBJ2-3	few	-
TGTGCCAGCAGTCCAACCCGGCATACGCAGTATTTT	CASSPTRHTQYF	TRBV6-2/TRBV6-3	TRBJ2-3	few	-
TGTGCCAGCAGCAAAAAAGGGGCCTCTCAGGGGGCGCGGGAGACCCAGTACTTC	CASSKKGASQGARETQYF	TRBV21-1	TRBJ2-5	many	-
TGTGCCAGTAGTATCCAGCTGGGCTCCTACAATGAGCAGTTCTTC	CASSIQLGSYNEQFF	TRBV19	TRBJ2-1	-	-
TGTGCCAGCAATTCGGACAGGGGCTATTCACCCCTCCACTTT	CASNSDRGYSPLHF	TRBV2	TRBJ1-6	few	TRBD1
TGTGCCAGCAGCTTCGAGGGAACCGCATCCTACAATGAGCAGTTCTTC	CASSFEGTASYNEQFF	TRBV5-4	TRBJ2-1	-	-
TGTGCCTGGATGACAGGAGTTGGTAGGCAAGCTTTCTTT	CAWMTGVGRQAFF	TRBV30	TRBJ1-1	many	-
TGTGCCAGCAGCAGGAGGGACAGAAGCCTATCTGGGGCCAACGTCCTGACTTTC	CASSRRDRSLSGANVLTF	TRBV9	TRBJ2-6	few	-
TGTGCCAGCAGCTTAGTTCCGGGAGTAGATACGCAGTATTTT	CASSLVPGVDTQYF	TRBV7-2	TRBJ2-3	few	-
TGCAGTGCTAGAGATCGGCAGGGGCGACTAGCGGGCCACTCCTACGAGCAGTACTTC	CSARDRQGRLAGHSYEQYF	TRBV20-1	TRBJ2-7	few	TRBD2
TGTGCCAGCAGTTTACGGGTCGCGGGAAACACCATATATTTT	CASSLRVAGNTIYF	TRBV12-3/TRBV12-4	TRBJ1-3	few	-
TGTGCCAGCAGTTATAGTAGTCAGCGGGAGTACAATGAGCAGTTCTTC	CASSYSSQREYNEQFF	TRBV7-2	TRBJ2-1	many	TRBD2
TGTGCCAGCAGCCGAGGACGAGTGGAGACCCAGTACTTC	CASSRGRVETQYF	TRBV14	TRBJ2-5	many	-
TGTGCCAGCAGTTACACGTGGCGGGACAATGAGCAGTTCTTC	CASSYTWRDNEQFF	TRBV6-5	TRBJ2-1	few	-
TGTGCCAGCAGCAGCCCACACTTAGCGGGAGAAGAGACCCAGTACTTC	CASSSPHLAGEETQYF	TRBV5-4	TRBJ2-5	many	TRBD2
TGTGCCACCAGCAGAGATCAGGCGGGAGGTAGCTCTGGGGCCAACGTCCTGACTTTC	CATSRDQAGGSSGANVLTF	TRBV15	TRBJ2-6	few	TRBD2
TGTGCCACCAACTCTCATAGCGGGAGGGCCGGAGAGACCCAGTACTTC	CATNSHSGRAGETQYF	TRBV24-1	TRBJ2-5	-	TRBD2
TGCAGCGTCCCCGGGACAGCCACTACGGGGGCCAACGTCCTGACTTTC	CSVPGTATTGANVLTF	TRBV29-1	TRBJ2-6	few	TRBD1
TGTGCCAGCAGTGAAAAATCCGCGGGCTATGGCTACACCTTC	CASSEKSAGYGYTF	TRBV6-1	TRBJ1-2	-	-
TGTGCCAGCGGACAGGAGAGAACCGGGGAGCTGTTTTTT	CASGQERTGELFF	TRBV6-4	TRBJ2-2	-	TRBD1
TGTGCCACCAGTGGGCTAGCGGGAGGGCCGGACAATGAGCAGTTCTTC	CATSGLAGGPDNEQFF	TRBV24-1	TRBJ2-1	few	TRBD2
TGTGCCAGCAGCTTGTTTCTAGCGGGGTCGAGGGAGCAGTACTTC	CASSLFLAGSREQYF	TRBV7-2	TRBJ2-7	many	TRBD2
TGTGCCAGCAGCCTCAAACCATCGCCGGGACAGGGTTATGGCTACACCTTC	CASSLKPSPGQGYGYTF	TRBV14	TRBJ1-2	many	TRBD1
TGTGCCAGCAGGGGGACCTTAACCTTCCTATCAAGGAGGAATAATTCACCCCTCCACTTT	CASRGTLTFLSRRNNSPLHF	TRBV6-5	TRBJ1-6	-	-
TGCAGTGCTAGACAGGACAGGGAGCATCAAGCTTTCTTT	CSARQDREHQAFF	TRBV20-1	TRBJ1-1	few	TRBD1
TGTGCCAGCTCACGGGGGACAGCACTCTCCTACGAGCAGTACTTC	CASSRGTALSYEQYF	TRBV18	TRBJ2-7	many	TRBD1
TGTGCCAGCAGCCCACAGGGAGGGCATCAGCCCCAGCATTTT	CASSPQGGHQPQHF	TRBV12-3/TRBV12-4	TRBJ1-5	-	-
TGTGCCAGCAGCATCACTAGCGGAGCTTACGAGCAGTACTTC	CASSITSGAYEQYF	TRBV6-5	TRBJ2-7	-	TRBD2